This T cell receptor (beta chain) was identified in a study of T cell responses to AZD1222 COVID-19 vaccine. Turning to the study itself: Timing groups of about 4 and about 12 weeks for second doses were pooled.

This clone has just one count. Its antigen remains unidentified. From germline, CDR1 is SGHRS and CDR2 YFSETQ. CDR3 length: 16 residues. Unmatched junction bases numbered 6, after V lost 4 bases and J lost 2 bases. General observations from the study: Repertoire collection took place solely once the T cell response had peaked.

TCRdb's copy holds only in-frame clones and misses some; the assay was immunoSEQ multiplex PCR. The sample shows fewer than 150,000 clones, around nine tenths of them seen only once. The sample in question was peripheral blood, obtained on day 0 of AZD1222 vaccination. J is TRBJ1-3 and V is TRBV5-1, with 10 bases fitting TRBD1. The sequence came from an adult in good health. Here the CDR3 DNA reads TGCGCCAGCAGCACTAGACAGGGGGCGGCTGGAAACACCATATATTTT. Amino acids: CASSTRQGAAGNTIYF.